This T cell receptor beta chain stems from a study of radiation and T cells in renal cell carcinoma. Study at large: Nephrectomy followed 15 Gy stereotactic body radiation by 4 weeks. General study points: Without pretreatment biopsies, baseline tumor clonotype presence was undetermined. In blood, top tumor clones expanded by 2 weeks, shrinking by 4.

The data were produced by immunoSEQ multiplex PCR, yet TCRdb's version contains in-frame clones alone and is incomplete. The data show around 140,000 clones, with about 85% seen just once and approximately 4% held by the top ten. The germline V gene encodes CDR1 SGHAT and CDR2 FQNNGV. The CDR3 totals 15 residues. V was trimmed by 6 bases and J by 2 bases, leaving 16 bases between them. This clone showed up just once. The antigen is not known. Sample time point: baseline pretreatment blood. Treatment denoted: 15 Gy SBRT to primary tumor, nephrectomy 4 weeks later. The specimen was blood, collected from a patient whose treatment included radiotherapy and nephrectomy. This rearrangement joins TRBV11-2 to TRBJ2-5, with a possible D match to TRBD2 (6 bases). This TCR was sampled from a woman aged 70-85 years with renal cell carcinoma. In nucleotides, the CDR3 is TGTGCCAGCAGTACCCGAGGCGGGGCGCAAGAGACCCAGTACTTC. The encoded protein is CASSTRGGAQETQYF.